The 11 T cell receptor beta chains reported below all come from one sample, sequenced in a study of cytomegalovirus exposure and HLA in healthy donors. Here immunoSEQ multiplex PCR was the method, and the copy in TCRdb shows in-frame clones only, minus some. The sample yields about 74,000 clones, about 95% seen once. Input material: PBMCs. These receptor sequences come from a woman between 18 and 29 years old in good health and CMV-seropositive.

The rearrangement joins TRBV5-4 to TRBJ2-1; the D gene is possibly TRBD1 (5 bases). The CDR3 has 14 residues. Trimming took 0 bases from V and 10 from J, leaving 14 bases between them. The germline V gene encodes CDR1 SGHNT and CDR2 YYREEE (reference sequence). CDR3 amino acids: CASSLASRGDEQFF. The CDR3 DNA reads TGTGCCAGCAGCTTGGCCTCTAGGGGTGACGAGCAGTTCTTC.

The rearrangement links TRBV6-1 to TRBJ2-2, with D perhaps matching TRBD1 (5 bases). V was trimmed by 6 bases and J by 0 bases, leaving 11 bases between them. This CDR3 spans 15 amino acids. Germline CDR1 MNHNS, CDR2 SASEGT. The CDR3 region is CASRTALTNTGELFF. CDR3 coding DNA: TGTGCCAGCAGGACAGCCCTCACGAACACCGGGGAGCTGTTTTTT.

This clone was counted once. The chain couples TRBV30 to TRBJ1-1, with D uncertain. The CDR3 length is 13 residues. Per germline, CDR1 GTSNPN and CDR2 SVGIG (reference sequence). V lost 4 bases, J lost 1 base, and 10 bases lay in between. The CDR3 DNA reads as TGTGCCTGGACCCGGGAAAAGAACACTGAAGCTTTCTTT. Residues: CAWTREKNTEAFF.

This chain joins TRBV29-1 and TRBJ1-4; D is possibly TRBD1 (6 bases). CDR1 and CDR2 (germline): SQVTM, ANQGSEA. The ends were cut back, 4 bases at V and 3 bases at J, with 12 bases in the middle. CDR3 size: 14 residues. The CDR3, as DNA: TGCAGCGTTGTTTCCAGGGGCCCTAATGAAAAACTGTTTTTT. Encoded protein: CSVVSRGPNEKLFF.

The chain employs TRBV9 and TRBJ2-7, with D perhaps TRBD1 (6 bases). CDR1 SGDLS and CDR2 YYNGEE come from the germline V gene. This CDR3 region has 15 residues. Trimming removed 3 bases from V and 2 bases from J, with 15 bases in between. The CDR3 DNA sequence: TGTGCCAGCAGCGCGAGCACGGGACACCCCTACGAGCAGTACTTC. Its protein product is CASSASTGHPYEQYF.

This chain joins TRBV7-2 and TRBJ2-6; D is unresolved. The CDR3 is made up of 18 amino acids. V lost 4 bases, J lost 5 bases, and 21 bases lay in between. Germline CDR1 and CDR2: SGHTA and FQGNSA. The CDR3 protein is CASSYLTRRQSRANVLTF. Written as DNA, the CDR3 is TGTGCCAGCAGCTACCTGACCAGACGACAAAGTCGGGCCAACGTCCTGACTTTC.

The rearrangement uses TRBV5-4 and TRBJ1-2; 8 bases fit TRBD1. J lost 8 bases, V lost 3 bases, and 6 bases had no gene match. The CDR3 spans 13 residues. The germline V gene has CDR1 SGHNT and CDR2 YYREEE (reference sequence). In DNA, the CDR3 is TGTGCCAGCAGCTGGGGACAGGTCGGCGGCTACACCTTC. It specifies CASSWGQVGGYTF.

A single count supports this clone. The gene calls are TRBV6-1 and TRBJ2-1, with TRBD2 identical over 10 bases. The CDR3 has 18 residues. The V and J ends lost 4 bases and 0 bases, in that order; junction bases with no gene match: 9. Germline V CDR1 and CDR2: MNHNS, SASEGT. The CDR3 bases are TGTGCCAGCAGTGTTAGGGCTAGCGGGGGAGTCTCCTACAATGAGCAGTTCTTC. It yields the protein CASSVRASGGVSYNEQFF.

The V gene is TRBV2, the J gene TRBJ2-7; TRBD2 aligns across 8 bases. The junction had 7 bases not matched to a gene; V was cut back by 6 bases and J by 0 bases. The CDR3 runs to 15 residues. Germline V gives CDR1 SNHLY, CDR2 FYNNEI. CDR3 DNA sequence: TGTGCCAGCAGCCCCGAACTAGCGGCCTCCTACGAGCAGTACTTC. This sequence encodes CASSPELAASYEQYF. Full variable domain (outside the CDR3, taken from reference TRBV2 and TRBJ2-7): EPEVTQTPSHQVTQMGQEVILRCVPISNHLYFYWYRQILGQKVEFLVSFYNNEISEKSEIFDDQFSVERPDGSNFTLKIRSTKLEDSAMYFCASSPELAASYEQYFGPGTRLTVT.

The rearrangement joins TRBV5-5 to TRBJ2-2; TRBD1 matches at 10 bases. CDR3 length: 15 amino acids. Germline CDR1 reads SGHKS; CDR2 reads YYEKEE (reference sequence). V lost 4 bases to trimming and J lost 7 bases; unmatched junction nucleotides: 7. This CDR3 is CASSPRQGAGGELFF. CDR3 in DNA: TGTGCCAGCAGCCCAAGACAGGGGGCCGGCGGGGAGCTGTTTTTT. The full variable domain, in which reference TRBV5-5 and TRBJ2-2 provide the parts outside the CDR3, is DAGVTQSPTHLIKTRGQQVTLRCSPISGHKSVSWYQQVLGQGPQFIFQYYEKEERGRGNFPDRFSARQFPNYSSELNVNALLLGDSALYLCASSPRQGAGGELFFGEGSRLTVL.

V and J are TRBV2 and TRBJ2-7; 9 nucleotides line up with TRBD1. From germline, CDR1 is SNHLY and CDR2 FYNNEI. The CDR3 covers 14 residues. V trimming: 9 bases; J trimming: 1 base; junction bases outside the gene matches: 7. CDR3 nucleotides: TGTGCCAGTGGATCGGACAGGGGATCCTACGAGCAGTACTTC. Amino acid sequence: CASGSDRGSYEQYF.